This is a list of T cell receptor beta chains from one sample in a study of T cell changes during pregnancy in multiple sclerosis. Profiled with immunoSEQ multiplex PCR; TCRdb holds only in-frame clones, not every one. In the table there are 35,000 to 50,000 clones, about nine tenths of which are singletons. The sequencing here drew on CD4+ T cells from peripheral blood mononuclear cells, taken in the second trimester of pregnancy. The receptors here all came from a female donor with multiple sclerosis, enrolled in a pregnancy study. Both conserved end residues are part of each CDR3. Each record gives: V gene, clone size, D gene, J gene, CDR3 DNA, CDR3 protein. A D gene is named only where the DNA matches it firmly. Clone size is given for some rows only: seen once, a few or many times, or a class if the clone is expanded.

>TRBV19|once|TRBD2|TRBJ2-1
TGTGCCAGTAGTTCGAGACTAGCGGGTTCCTACAATGAGCAGTTCTTC
CASSSRLAGSYNEQFF
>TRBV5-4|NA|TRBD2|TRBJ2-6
TGTGCCAGCAGCTCAGGACTAGCCTCTGGGGCCAACGTCCTGACTTTC
CASSSGLASGANVLTF
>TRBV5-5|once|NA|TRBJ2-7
TGTGCCAGCAGCTTGGCAGGGGTCTACGAGCAGTACTTC
CASSLAGVYEQYF
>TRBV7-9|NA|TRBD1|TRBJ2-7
TGTGCCAGCAGCTCAGGGGGCCGGATTTACGAGCAGTACTTC
CASSSGGRIYEQYF
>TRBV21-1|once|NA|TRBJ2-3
TGTGCCAGCAGCAGCCCCTTCCACTGGACAGGGGCAACAGATACGCAGTATTTT
CASSSPFHWTGATDTQYF
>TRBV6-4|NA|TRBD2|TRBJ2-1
TGTGCCAGCAGCCCTGAGGGACTAGCGGGCTACAATGAGCAGTTCTTC
CASSPEGLAGYNEQFF
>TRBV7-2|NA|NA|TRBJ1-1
TGTGCCAGCAGCTTAGGTCATTCGAACACTGAAGCTTTCTTT
CASSLGHSNTEAFF
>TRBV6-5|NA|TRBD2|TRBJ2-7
TGTGCCAGCAGGGCTAGCGGGACCGAGCAGTACTTC
CASRASGTEQYF
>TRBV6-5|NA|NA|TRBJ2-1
TGTGCCAGCAGTTACACCTCGGGCTCCTACAATGAGCAGTTCTTC
CASSYTSGSYNEQFF
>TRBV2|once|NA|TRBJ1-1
TGTGCCACTTCACGGGGGGGGCTATTGAACACTGAAGCTTTCTTT
CATSRGGLLNTEAFF
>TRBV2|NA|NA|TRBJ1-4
TGTGCCAGCAGTGCCACAGGGTACAATGAAAAACTGTTTTTT
CASSATGYNEKLFF
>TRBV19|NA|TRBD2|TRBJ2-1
TGTGCCAGTAGAACTAGCGGGGTCTACAATGAGCAGTTCTTC
CASRTSGVYNEQFF
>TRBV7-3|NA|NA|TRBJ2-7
TGTGCCAGCAGCTTCGGCAGGGGGGACTACGAGCAGTACTTC
CASSFGRGDYEQYF
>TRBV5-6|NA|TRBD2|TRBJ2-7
TGTGCCAGCAGCCAGGGAGGACTAGACCCGTCCTACGAGCAGTACTTC
CASSQGGLDPSYEQYF
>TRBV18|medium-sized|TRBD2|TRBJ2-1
TGTGCCAGCTCACCAAGATCTAGCGGGAGAGACAATGAGCAGTTCTTC
CASSPRSSGRDNEQFF